This is a list of T cell receptor beta chains from one sample in a study of cytomegalovirus exposure and HLA in healthy donors. Here immunoSEQ multiplex PCR was the method, and the copy in TCRdb shows in-frame clones only, minus some. Of about 53,000 clones listed, roughly 93% are singletons. The specimen sequenced was PBMCs. The receptor source for this set is a man aged 18-30 years in good health and CMV-seronegative. CDR3s include the opening cysteine and the closing phenylalanine or tryptophan. The D gene is left open where the match is weak. Clone sizes are given selectively: once, few, many, or a class where the clone is expanded.

D	size	J	V	length	DNA	CDR3
.	.	TRBJ2-1	TRBV10-3	17	TGTGCCATCAGTGAGACAAACAGGGATTTTAGACTCAATGAGCAGTTCTTC	CAISETNRDFRLNEQFF
TRBD2	once	TRBJ2-2	TRBV5-4	16	TGTGCCAGCAGCTTGAAGCGGGAGCTAAACACCGGGGAGCTGTTTTTT	CASSLKRELNTGELFF
TRBD1	.	TRBJ2-7	TRBV7-6	14	TGTGCCAGCAGCTTAGGGGACAGAGACTACGAGCAGTACTTC	CASSLGDRDYEQYF
.	.	TRBJ1-3	TRBV5-8	15	TGTGCCAGCAGCTCCCGGTCCTTCTCTGGAAACACCATATATTTT	CASSSRSFSGNTIYF
TRBD1	.	TRBJ1-5	TRBV15	17	TGTGCCACCAGCAGGGAACAGGGGGCCCGAGGGAATCAGCCCCAGCATTTT	CATSREQGARGNQPQHF
TRBD2	.	TRBJ2-1	TRBV5-4	15	TGTGCCAGCAGCTCGCCGGGACTAGCGGGATCTGAGCAGTTCTTC	CASSSPGLAGSEQFF
TRBD2	.	TRBJ2-7	TRBV27	15	TGTGCCAGCAGCAAGGGGGCTAGCGGGATTGGCGAGCAGTACTTC	CASSKGASGIGEQYF
TRBD1	.	TRBJ1-5	TRBV2	14	TGTGCCAGCAGTGGGACAGGGGTGTTCCAGCCCCAGCATTTT	CASSGTGVFQPQHF
.	.	TRBJ1-5	TRBV7-2	12	TGTGCCAGCAGCCCAAACCGGCAGCCCCAGCATTTT	CASSPNRQPQHF
.	.	TRBJ1-2	TRBV28	19	TGTGCCAGCAGTCCCCCTTCAAACTCGGTAGGGGGATATAACTATGGCTACACCTTC	CASSPPSNSVGGYNYGYTF